Below, 18 T cell receptor beta chains from the same sample are listed, as sequenced in a study of OX40 agonist ivuxolimab in advanced cancers. The method was immunoSEQ multiplex PCR; TCRdb's version includes in-frame clones alone and lacks a portion of them. The sample has 60,000 to 100,000 clones, approximately 84% seen once. The sample was CD4+ or CD8+ T cells sorted from blood, taken in a trial of the OX40 agonist ivuxolimab. These receptors were collected from an adult with an advanced solid tumor such as melanoma, head and neck, liver or kidney cancer.

This clone was seen just once. The chain carries TRBV4-1 and TRBJ1-2, with 9 nucleotides matching TRBD1. Germline CDR1 reads MGHRA; CDR2 reads YSYEKL. The CDR3 is 15 amino acids. J lost 1 base, V lost 4 bases, and 4 bases had no gene match. The chain's CDR3 is CASSRGQGNNYGYTF. The CDR3 DNA reads TGCGCCAGCAGCCGGGGACAGGGAAATAACTATGGCTACACCTTC.

This clone has a handful of counts. The genes are TRBV9 and TRBJ2-7; no reliable D call. Trimming left V 4 bases short and J 3 bases short, with 14 bases between. There are 14 residues in the CDR3. Per germline, CDR1 SGDLS and CDR2 YYNGEE. The CDR3 region has the DNA TGTGCCAGCAGCTTAGGGAACCTCGACTACGAGCAGTACTTC. The encoded protein is CASSLGNLDYEQYF.

The chain recombines TRBV19 with TRBJ1-1, with D perhaps matching TRBD1 (5 bases). From germline, CDR1 is LNHDA and CDR2 SQIVND (reference sequence). Trimming stripped 4 bases from V and 6 bases from J, with 12 bases between. The CDR3 loop spans 13 amino acids. CDR3 amino acids: CASSRPQGSEAFF. CDR3 in DNA: TGTGCCAGTAGTAGACCGCAGGGATCTGAAGCTTTCTTT.

The genes are TRBV5-4 and TRBJ2-5; TRBD2 matches 13 bases. This CDR3 is built from 17 residues. The germline V gene encodes CDR1 SGHNT and CDR2 YYREEE (reference sequence). Trimming at V came to 1 base and at J to 2 bases, leaving 5 bases not matched to a gene. The CDR3 sequence: CASSLFTSGGVQETQYF. Here the CDR3 DNA reads TGTGCCAGCAGCTTGTTTACTAGCGGGGGGGTGCAAGAGACCCAGTACTTC.

With respect to this clone: The same CDR3 arises from other DNA sequences in this sample as well. V and J are TRBV2 and TRBJ1-5, with TRBD1 matching over 7 bases. CDR3 length equals 14 residues. Germline CDR1 reads SNHLY; CDR2 reads FYNNEI. With V trimmed by 6 bases and J by 4 bases, 6 bases remained unmatched. In nucleotides, the CDR3 is TGTGCCAGCAGAGGGGACAGCTCGAATCAGCCCCAGCATTTT. Protein sequence: CASRGDSSNQPQHF.

This clone was counted many times. The J gene is TRBJ2-7, the V gene TRBV13, with 9 bases matching TRBD1. The V and J ends lost 4 bases and 0 bases, in that order; junction bases with no gene match: 10. This CDR3 has 17 amino acids. CDR1 and CDR2 from the germline V gene are PRHDT and FYEKMQ (reference sequence). CDR3 sequence: CASSWTGAPWGSYEQYF. In DNA, the CDR3 is TGTGCCAGCAGCTGGACAGGGGCCCCCTGGGGCTCCTACGAGCAGTACTTC.

The chain links TRBV7-2 to TRBJ1-2, with 7 positions matching TRBD1. There are 14 residues in the CDR3. From germline, CDR1 is SGHTA and CDR2 FQGNSA. Trimming removed 5 bases from V and 4 bases from J; junction bases left unmatched: 7. CDR3 coding DNA: TGTGCCAGCAGCCCGCGGGACAGCCTCTATGGCTACACCTTC. Encoded protein: CASSPRDSLYGYTF.

V usage is TRBV7-2 and J usage is TRBJ2-7; D not resolved. V gave up 4 bases and J gave up 6 bases, with 10 bases separating them. The CDR3 loop spans 12 amino acids. Germline values: CDR1 SGHTA, CDR2 FQGNSA. This chain's CDR3 is CASSSRSSEQYF. In nucleotides, the CDR3 is TGTGCCAGCAGCTCCCGATCGAGCGAGCAGTACTTC. Full variable domain (outside the CDR3, taken from reference TRBV7-2 and TRBJ2-7): GAGVSQSPSNKVTEKGKDVELRCDPISGHTALYWYRQSLGQGLEFLIYFQGNSAPDKSGLPSDRFSAERTGGSVSTLTIQRTQQEDSAVYLCASSSRSSEQYFGPGTRLTVT.

In its sample, this clone was seen a few times. CDR3 nucleotide sequence: TGTGCCAGCAGCGCTCGAGGGGTTGGTGGCTACACCTTC. This codes for CASSARGVGGYTF. The V and J genes are TRBV9 and TRBJ1-2, with D perhaps TRBD1 (5 bases). CDR3 size: 13 residues. Trimming removed 3 bases at V and 7 bases at J, with 13 bases between. The germline gives CDR1 SGDLS, CDR2 YYNGEE. Full variable domain (outside the CDR3, taken from reference TRBV9 and TRBJ1-2): DSGVTQTPKHLITATGQRVTLRCSPRSGDLSVYWYQQSLDQGLQFLIQYYNGEERAKGNILERFSAQQFPDLHSELNLSSLELGDSALYFCASSARGVGGYTFGSGTRLTVV.

This clone was recorded only once. J is TRBJ2-7 and V is TRBV9; D not resolved. From germline, CDR1 is SGDLS and CDR2 YYNGEE. The CDR3 is 15 amino acids. Between the trimmed V and J ends, which lost 1 base and 1 base, there was a span of 12 bases. CDR3 loop: CASSVRPGRSYEQYF. CDR3 nucleotide sequence: TGTGCCAGCAGCGTACGGCCTGGCAGATCCTACGAGCAGTACTTC.

CDR3 sequence (DNA): TGCGCCAGCAGCTTGGGTGGGGGATTCAGAGAAAAACTGTTTTTT. Residues: CASSLGGGFREKLFF. V and J are TRBV5-1 and TRBJ1-4; maybe TRBD1 (5 bases). The V and J ends lost 0 bases and 8 bases respectively, with 14 bases between them. CDR1 and CDR2 from the germline V gene are SGHRS and YFSETQ. The CDR3 loop spans 15 amino acids.

Only one count was recorded for this clone. The rearrangement joins TRBV7-8 to TRBJ2-3; D gene unclear. CDR3 length: 14 amino acids. The V gene's germline CDR1 is SGHVS and CDR2 FQNEAQ. V lost 5 bases, J lost 1 base, and 10 bases lay in between. In DNA form, the CDR3 reads TGTGCCAGCAGCCCCCGCAGACGCACAGATACGCAGTATTTT. Translated, it gives CASSPRRRTDTQYF.

The chain recombines TRBV19 with TRBJ1-1; tentative D call: TRBD1 (6 bases). Germline assignment: CDR1 LNHDA and CDR2 SQIVND (reference sequence). The CDR3 loop spans 15 amino acids. V was shortened by 1 base and J by 1 base, with 10 bases between the two germline ends. The CDR3 region is CASSIVTTGNTEAFF. CDR3 nucleotide sequence: TGTGCCAGTAGTATAGTTACGACAGGGAACACTGAAGCTTTCTTT.

J is TRBJ1-4 and V is TRBV4-3; TRBD1 aligns across 9 bases. In germline, CDR1 is LGHNA, CDR2 YSLEER. V was pared by 4 bases and J by 7 bases, with 1 base of the junction left unmatched. This CDR3 spans 13 amino acids. CDR3 sequence (DNA): TGCGCCAGCAGCCGGGACAGGGTTGAAAAACTGTTTTTT. Its translation: CASSRDRVEKLFF.

The chain combines TRBV9 with TRBJ2-7; the match to TRBD2 covers 12 bases. V lost 0 bases and J lost 7; bases outside the gene matches: 8. Germline V gives CDR1 SGDLS, CDR2 YYNGEE. The CDR3 length is 16 residues. The CDR3 region has the DNA TGTGCCAGCAGCGTAGCCCCACTAGCGGGGGGTAGGGAGCAGTACTTC. Its translation: CASSVAPLAGGREQYF.

This clone has just a few counts. The chain has TRBV18 and TRBJ1-4, with D perhaps matching TRBD1 (6 bases). The CDR3 spans 12 residues. Germline V CDR1 and CDR2: KGHSH, LQKENI. Trimming took off 5 bases at V and 8 bases at J, with 9 bases between the two ends. In DNA, the CDR3 is TGTGCCAGCTCAGGCGACAGGGAAAAACTGTTTTTT. It codes for CASSGDREKLFF.

This clone was detected only a few times. The rearrangement links TRBV18 to TRBJ1-5; weak D call: TRBD1 (6 bases). Deletions cut 3 bases from V and 2 bases from J, with 14 bases between. CDR1 and CDR2 from the germline V gene are KGHSH and LQKENI. The CDR3 length is 16 residues. CDR3 nucleotide sequence: TGTGCCAGCTCACCGGAACAGGGTATGGGCAATCAGCCCCAGCATTTT. This translates into CASSPEQGMGNQPQHF. The full variable domain, in which reference TRBV18 and TRBJ1-5 provide the parts outside the CDR3, is NAGVMQNPRHLVRRRGQEARLRCSPMKGHSHVYWYRQLPEEGLKFMVYLQKENIIDESGMPKERFSAEFPKEGPSILRIQQVVRGDSAAYFCASSPEQGMGNQPQHFGDGTRLSIL.

The rearrangement joins TRBV23-1 to TRBJ2-3, with a possible D match to TRBD2 (6 bases). TRBV23-1 is marked as an open reading frame, function uncertain. Trimming pared 1 base from V and 5 bases from J, leaving 16 bases between. CDR3 length equals 16 residues. CDR3 amino acids: CASSQWVAFGGDTQYF. In nucleotides, the CDR3 is TGCGCCAGCAGTCAATGGGTGGCTTTCGGGGGAGATACGCAGTATTTT.